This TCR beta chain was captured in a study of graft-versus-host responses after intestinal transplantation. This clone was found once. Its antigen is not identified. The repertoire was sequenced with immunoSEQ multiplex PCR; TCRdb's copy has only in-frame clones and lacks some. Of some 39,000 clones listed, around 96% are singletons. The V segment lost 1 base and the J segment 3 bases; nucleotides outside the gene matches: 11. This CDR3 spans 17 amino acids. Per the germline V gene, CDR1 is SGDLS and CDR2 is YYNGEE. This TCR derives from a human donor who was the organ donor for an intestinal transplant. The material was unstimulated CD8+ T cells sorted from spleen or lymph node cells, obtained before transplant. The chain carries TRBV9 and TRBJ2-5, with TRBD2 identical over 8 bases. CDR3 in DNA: TGTGCCAGCAGCGTACGGGGGGGCTATGAGTGGGAAGAGACCCAGTACTTC. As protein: CASSVRGGYEWEETQYF.